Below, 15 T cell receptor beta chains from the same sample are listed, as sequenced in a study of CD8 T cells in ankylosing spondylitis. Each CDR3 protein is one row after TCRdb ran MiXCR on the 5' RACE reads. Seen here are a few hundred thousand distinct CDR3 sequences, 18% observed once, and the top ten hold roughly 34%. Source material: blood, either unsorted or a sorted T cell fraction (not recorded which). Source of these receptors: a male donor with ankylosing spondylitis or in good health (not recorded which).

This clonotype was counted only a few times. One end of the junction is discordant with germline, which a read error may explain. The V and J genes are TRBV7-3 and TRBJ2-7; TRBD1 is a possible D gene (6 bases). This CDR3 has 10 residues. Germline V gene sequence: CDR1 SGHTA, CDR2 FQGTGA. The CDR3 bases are TGTGCCAGCAGCGGAAGGGACAAGCTTTTC. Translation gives CASSGRDKLF.

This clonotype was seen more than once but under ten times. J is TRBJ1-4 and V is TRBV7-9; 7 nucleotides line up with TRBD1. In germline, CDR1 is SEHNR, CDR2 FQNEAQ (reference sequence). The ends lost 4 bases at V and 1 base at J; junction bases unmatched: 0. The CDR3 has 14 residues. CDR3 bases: TGTGCCAGCAGCTCAGGGGGAACTAATGAAAAACTGTTTTTT. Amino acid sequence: CASSSGGTNEKLFF.

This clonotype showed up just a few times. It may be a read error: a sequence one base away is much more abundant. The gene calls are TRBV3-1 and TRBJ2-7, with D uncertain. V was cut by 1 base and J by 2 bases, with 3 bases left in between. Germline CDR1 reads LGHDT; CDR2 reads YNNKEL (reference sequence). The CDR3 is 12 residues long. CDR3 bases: TGTGCCAGCAGCCAAGTGCCCTACGAGCAGTACTTC. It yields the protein CASSQVPYEQYF.

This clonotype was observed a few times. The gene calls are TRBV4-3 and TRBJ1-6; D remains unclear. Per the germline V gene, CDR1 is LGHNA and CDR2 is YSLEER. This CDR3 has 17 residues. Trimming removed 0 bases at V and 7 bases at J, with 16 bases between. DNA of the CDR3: TGCGCCAGCAGCCAAGATCGGCAGGCGAAAGGGAATTCACCCCTCCACTTT. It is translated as CASSQDRQAKGNSPLHF.

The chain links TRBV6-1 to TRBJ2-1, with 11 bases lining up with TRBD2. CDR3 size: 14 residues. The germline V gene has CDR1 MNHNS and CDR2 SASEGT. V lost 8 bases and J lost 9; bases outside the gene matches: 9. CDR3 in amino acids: CASETSGKDGEQFF. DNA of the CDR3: TGTGCCAGCGAGACTAGCGGGAAGGACGGTGAGCAGTTCTTC.

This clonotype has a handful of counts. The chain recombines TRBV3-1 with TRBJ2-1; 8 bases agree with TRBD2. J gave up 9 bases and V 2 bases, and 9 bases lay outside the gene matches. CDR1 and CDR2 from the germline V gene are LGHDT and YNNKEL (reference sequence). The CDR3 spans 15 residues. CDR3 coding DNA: TGTGCCAGCAGCCAAAACACGGGAGGGAGTTCTGAGCAGTTCTTC. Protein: CASSQNTGGSSEQFF.

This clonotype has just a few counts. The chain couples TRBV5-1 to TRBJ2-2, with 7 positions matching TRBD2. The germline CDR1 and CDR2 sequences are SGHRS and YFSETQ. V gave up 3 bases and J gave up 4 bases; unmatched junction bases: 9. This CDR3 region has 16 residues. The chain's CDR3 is CASSSRLAGITGELFF. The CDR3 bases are TGCGCCAGCAGCTCACGACTAGCAGGAATCACCGGGGAGCTGTTTTTT.

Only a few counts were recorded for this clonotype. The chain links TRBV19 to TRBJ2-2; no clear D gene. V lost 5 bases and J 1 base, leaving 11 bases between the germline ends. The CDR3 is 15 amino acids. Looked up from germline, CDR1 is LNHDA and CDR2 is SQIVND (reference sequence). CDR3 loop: CASSEDGLNTGELFF. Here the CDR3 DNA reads TGTGCCAGTAGTGAGGACGGATTGAACACCGGGGAGCTGTTTTTT.

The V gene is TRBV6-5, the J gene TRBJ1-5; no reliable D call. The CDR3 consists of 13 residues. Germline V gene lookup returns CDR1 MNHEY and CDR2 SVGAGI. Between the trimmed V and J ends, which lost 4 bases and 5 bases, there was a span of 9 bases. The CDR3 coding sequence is TGTGCCAGCAGTTTGTCGGTGGATCAGCCCCAGCATTTT. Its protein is CASSLSVDQPQHF.

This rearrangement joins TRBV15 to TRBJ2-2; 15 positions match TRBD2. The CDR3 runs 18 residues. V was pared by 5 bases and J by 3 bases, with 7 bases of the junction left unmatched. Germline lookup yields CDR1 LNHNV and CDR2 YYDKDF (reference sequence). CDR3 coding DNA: TGTGCCACCAGCCTAGGACTAGCGGGAGGGGTGGACACCGGGGAGCTGTTTTTT. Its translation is CATSLGLAGGVDTGELFF.

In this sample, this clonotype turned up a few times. The CDR3 sequence is CASSGTPATHEQYF. The CDR3 DNA reads TGCGCCAGCAGCGGGACCCCGGCCACCCACGAGCAGTACTTC. The chain employs TRBV5-1 and TRBJ2-7, with D perhaps assigned TRBD1 or TRBD2 (5 bases each). CDR3 size: 14 residues. V shed 4 bases and J shed 5 bases, with 16 bases lying between them. CDR1 is SGHRS and CDR2 is YFSETQ in the germline V gene. Based on the CDR3 plus reference TRBV5-1 and TRBJ2-7, the full variable domain is KAGVTQTPRYLIKTRGQQVTLSCSPISGHRSVSWYQQTPGQGLQFLFEYFSETQRNKGNFPGRFSGRQFSNSRSEMNVSTLELGDSALYLCASSGTPATHEQYFGPGTRLTVT.

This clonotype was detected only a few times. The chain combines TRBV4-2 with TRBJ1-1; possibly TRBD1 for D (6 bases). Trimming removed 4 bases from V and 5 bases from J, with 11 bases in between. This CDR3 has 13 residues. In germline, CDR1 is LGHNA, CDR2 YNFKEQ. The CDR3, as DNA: TGTGCCAGCAGCCGGGGAGGGGGGACTGAAGCTTTCTTT. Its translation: CASSRGGGTEAFF.

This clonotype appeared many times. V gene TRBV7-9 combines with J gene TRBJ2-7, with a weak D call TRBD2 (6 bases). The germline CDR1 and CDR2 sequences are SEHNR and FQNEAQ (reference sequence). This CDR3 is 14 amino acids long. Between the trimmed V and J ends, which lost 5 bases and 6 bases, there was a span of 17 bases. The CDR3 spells CASSPGTALLEQYF. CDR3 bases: TGTGCCAGCAGCCCTGGGACTGCCCTCCTCGAGCAGTACTTC.

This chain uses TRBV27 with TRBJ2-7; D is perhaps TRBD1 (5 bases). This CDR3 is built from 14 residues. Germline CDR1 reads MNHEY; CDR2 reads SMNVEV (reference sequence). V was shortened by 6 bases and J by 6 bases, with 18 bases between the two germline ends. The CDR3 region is CASSPFRQLCEQYF. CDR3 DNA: TGTGCCAGCAGCCCTTTTCGACAGCTATGCGAGCAGTACTTC.

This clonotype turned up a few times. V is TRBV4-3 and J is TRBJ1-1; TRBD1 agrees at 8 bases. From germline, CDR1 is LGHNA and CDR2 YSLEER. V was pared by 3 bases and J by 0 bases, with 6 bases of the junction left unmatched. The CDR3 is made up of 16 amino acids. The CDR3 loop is CASSHGTGSMNTEAFF. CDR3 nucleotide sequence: TGCGCCAGCAGCCACGGGACAGGTTCCATGAACACTGAAGCTTTCTTT.